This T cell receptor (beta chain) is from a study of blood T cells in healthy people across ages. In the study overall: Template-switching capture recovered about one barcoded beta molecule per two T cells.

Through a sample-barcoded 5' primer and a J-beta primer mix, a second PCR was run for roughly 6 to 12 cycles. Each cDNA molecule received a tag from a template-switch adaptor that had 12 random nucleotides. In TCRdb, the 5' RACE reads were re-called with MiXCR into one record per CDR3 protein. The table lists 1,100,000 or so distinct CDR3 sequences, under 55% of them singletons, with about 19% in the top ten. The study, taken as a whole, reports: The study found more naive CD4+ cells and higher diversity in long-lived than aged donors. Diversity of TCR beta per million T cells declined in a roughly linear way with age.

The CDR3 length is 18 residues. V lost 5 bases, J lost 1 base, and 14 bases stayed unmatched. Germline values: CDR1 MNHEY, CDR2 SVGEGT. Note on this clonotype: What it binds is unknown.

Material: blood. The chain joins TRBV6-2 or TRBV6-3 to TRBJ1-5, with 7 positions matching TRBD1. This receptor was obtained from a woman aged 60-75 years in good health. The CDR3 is CASSTARTGEWSNQPQHF. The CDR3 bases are TGTGCCAGCAGTACGGCCCGGACAGGAGAATGGAGCAATCAGCCCCAGCATTTT.